The present entry profiles one T cell receptor (beta chain) with its context. Antigen unknown. These data come from a study of post-analysis software for immune sequencing data. Study in general: Some patients lacked subtype; others had relapsing-remitting, secondary progressive or progressive-relapsing disease.

Study-level points and caveats: The five TRBV segments detected at higher frequency in patients than in controls included TRBV5-6, TRBV5-1 and TRBV20-1.

Trimming pared 7 bases from V and 1 base from J, leaving 15 bases between. The V gene's germline CDR1 is DFQATT and CDR2 SNEGSKA (reference sequence). CDR3 length: 14 amino acids. Presence of unique molecular identifiers characterized the TCR beta cDNA libraries. TCRdb reprocessed the PCR reads with MiXCR, giving one entry per CDR3 protein. The table includes under 200,000 distinct CDR3 sequences, around 36% detected once. The source of this sequence is a girl aged 10 to 17 with multiple sclerosis. Sequences were derived from blood, sampled after autologous hematopoietic stem cell transplantation. The chain uses TRBV20-1 and TRBJ2-3; D might be TRBD2 (7 bases). The CDR3: CSGGGDLGTDTQYF. In DNA, the CDR3 is TGCAGTGGAGGGGGGGACCTGGGCACAGATACGCAGTATTTT.